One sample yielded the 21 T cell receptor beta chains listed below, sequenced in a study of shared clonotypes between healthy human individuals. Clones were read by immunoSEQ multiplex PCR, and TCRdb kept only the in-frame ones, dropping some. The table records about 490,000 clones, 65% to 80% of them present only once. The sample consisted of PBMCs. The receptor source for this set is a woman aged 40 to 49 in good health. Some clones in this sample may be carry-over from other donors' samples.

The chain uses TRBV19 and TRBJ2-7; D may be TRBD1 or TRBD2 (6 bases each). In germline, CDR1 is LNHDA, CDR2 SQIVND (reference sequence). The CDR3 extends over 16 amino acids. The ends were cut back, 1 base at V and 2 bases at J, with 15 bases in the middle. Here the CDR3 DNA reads TGTGCCAGTAGTATAGCAGGATCGGGGGCGCCCTACGAGCAGTACTTC. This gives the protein CASSIAGSGAPYEQYF.

CDR3 sequence reads: CASSLFGRQGTQYF. CDR3 in DNA: TGTGCCAGCAGTTTGTTCGGACGACAGGGGACCCAGTACTTC. The chain joins TRBV27 to TRBJ2-5, with TRBD1 matching 7 bases. CDR1 MNHEY and CDR2 SMNVEV come from the germline V gene (reference sequence). V trimming: 3 bases; J trimming: 7 bases; junction bases outside the gene matches: 8. The CDR3 has 14 amino acids.

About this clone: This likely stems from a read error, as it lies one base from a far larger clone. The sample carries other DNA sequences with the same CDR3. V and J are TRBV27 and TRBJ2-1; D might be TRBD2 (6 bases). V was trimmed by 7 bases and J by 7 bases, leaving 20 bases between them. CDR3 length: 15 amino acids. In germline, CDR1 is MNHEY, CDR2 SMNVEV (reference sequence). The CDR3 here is CASNDAWREGNEQFF. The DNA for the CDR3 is TGTGCCAGCAACGATGCTTGGCGGGAAGGGAATGAGCAGTTCTTC.

The CDR3 DNA reads as TGTGCCAGCAGTTATGCCGGCGGGGGCAATCAGCCCCAGCATTTT. This translates into CASSYAGGGNQPQHF. The chain links TRBV28 to TRBJ1-5; unclear D gene. Germline CDR1 reads MDHEN; CDR2 reads SYDVKM. V was shortened by 4 bases and J by 2 bases, with 12 bases between the two germline ends. The CDR3 has 15 residues.

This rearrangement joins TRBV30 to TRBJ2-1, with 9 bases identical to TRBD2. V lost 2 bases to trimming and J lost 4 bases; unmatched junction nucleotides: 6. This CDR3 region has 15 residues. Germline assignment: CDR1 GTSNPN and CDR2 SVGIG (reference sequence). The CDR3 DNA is TGTGCCTGGAGTTTGACTAGCGGATATTACAATGAGCAGTTCTTC. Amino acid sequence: CAWSLTSGYYNEQFF.

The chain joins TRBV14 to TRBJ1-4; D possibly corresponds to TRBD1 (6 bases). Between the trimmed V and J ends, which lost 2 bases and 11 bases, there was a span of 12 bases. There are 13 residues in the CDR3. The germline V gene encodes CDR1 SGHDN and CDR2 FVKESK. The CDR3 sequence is CASSQQAQGKLFF. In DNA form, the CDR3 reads TGTGCCAGCAGCCAACAGGCCCAGGGGAAACTGTTTTTT.

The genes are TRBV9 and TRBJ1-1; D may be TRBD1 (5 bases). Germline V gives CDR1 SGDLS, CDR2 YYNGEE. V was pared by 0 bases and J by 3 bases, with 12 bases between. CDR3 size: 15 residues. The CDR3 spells CASSVALAGYTEAFF. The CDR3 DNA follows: TGTGCCAGCAGCGTAGCCCTGGCAGGGTACACTGAAGCTTTCTTT.

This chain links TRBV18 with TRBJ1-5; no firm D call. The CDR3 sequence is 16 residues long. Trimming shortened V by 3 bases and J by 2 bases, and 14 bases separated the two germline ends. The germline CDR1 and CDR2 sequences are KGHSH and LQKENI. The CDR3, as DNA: TGTGCCAGCTCACCGACTCAAGCTGGGGGCAATCAGCCCCAGCATTTT. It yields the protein CASSPTQAGGNQPQHF. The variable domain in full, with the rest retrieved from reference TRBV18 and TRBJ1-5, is NAGVMQNPRHLVRRRGQEARLRCSPMKGHSHVYWYRQLPEEGLKFMVYLQKENIIDESGMPKERFSAEFPKEGPSILRIQQVVRGDSAAYFCASSPTQAGGNQPQHFGDGTRLSIL.

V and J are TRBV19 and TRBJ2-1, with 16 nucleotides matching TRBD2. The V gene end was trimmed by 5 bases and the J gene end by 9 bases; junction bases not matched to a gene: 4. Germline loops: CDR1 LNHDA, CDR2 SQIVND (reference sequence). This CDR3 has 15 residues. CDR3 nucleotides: TGTGCCAGTAGTTCCGGGACTAGCGGGAGGGCTGAGCAGTTCTTC. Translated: CASSSGTSGRAEQFF.

The CDR3 DNA sequence: TGTGCCAGCAGTGAAGGGAGCAACAATGAGCAGTTCTTC. It codes for CASSEGSNNEQFF. The chain links TRBV6-1 to TRBJ2-1; D unclear. From germline, CDR1 is MNHNS and CDR2 SASEGT. This CDR3 comprises 13 residues. V was pared by 1 base and J by 5 bases, with 6 bases between.

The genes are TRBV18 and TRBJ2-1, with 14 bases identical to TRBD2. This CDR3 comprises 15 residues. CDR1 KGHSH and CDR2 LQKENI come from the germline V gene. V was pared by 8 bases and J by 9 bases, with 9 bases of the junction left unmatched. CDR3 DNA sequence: TGTGCCAGCACAACGGGACTAGCGGGAGCGGGTGAGCAGTTCTTC. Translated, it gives CASTTGLAGAGEQFF.

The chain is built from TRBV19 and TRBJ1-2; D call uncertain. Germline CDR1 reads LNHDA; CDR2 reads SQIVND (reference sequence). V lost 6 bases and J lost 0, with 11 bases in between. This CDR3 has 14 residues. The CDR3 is CASRPLTTNYGYTF. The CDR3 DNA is TGTGCCAGTAGACCCTTGACCACTAACTATGGCTACACCTTC.

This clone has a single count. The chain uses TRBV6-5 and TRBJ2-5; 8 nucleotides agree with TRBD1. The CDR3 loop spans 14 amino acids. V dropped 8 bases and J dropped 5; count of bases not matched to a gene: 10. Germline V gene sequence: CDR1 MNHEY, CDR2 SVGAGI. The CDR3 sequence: CASRPGQGWETQYF. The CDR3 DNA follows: TGTGCCAGCCGCCCCGGACAGGGTTGGGAGACCCAGTACTTC.

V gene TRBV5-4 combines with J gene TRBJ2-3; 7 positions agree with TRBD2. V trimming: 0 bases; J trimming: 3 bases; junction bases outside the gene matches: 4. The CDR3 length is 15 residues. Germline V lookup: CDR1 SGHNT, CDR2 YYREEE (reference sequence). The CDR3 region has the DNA TGTGCCAGCAGCTTGGACCTAGCGGCTACAGATACGCAGTATTTT. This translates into CASSLDLAATDTQYF.

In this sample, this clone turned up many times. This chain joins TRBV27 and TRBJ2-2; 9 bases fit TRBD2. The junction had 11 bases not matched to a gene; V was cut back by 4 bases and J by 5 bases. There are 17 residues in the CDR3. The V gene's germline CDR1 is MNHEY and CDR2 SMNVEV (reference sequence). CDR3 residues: CASSSPSGERWTGELFF. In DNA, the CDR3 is TGTGCCAGCAGTTCCCCTAGCGGGGAGAGGTGGACCGGGGAGCTGTTTTTT.

CDR3 loop: CASNGRQSYNEQFF. Here the CDR3 DNA reads TGTGCCAGCAACGGGAGGCAGTCCTACAATGAGCAGTTCTTC. The V and J genes are TRBV28 and TRBJ2-1; 7 bases map to TRBD2. This CDR3 has 14 residues. Germline assignment: CDR1 MDHEN and CDR2 SYDVKM. The ends lost 7 bases at V and 1 base at J; junction bases unmatched: 4.

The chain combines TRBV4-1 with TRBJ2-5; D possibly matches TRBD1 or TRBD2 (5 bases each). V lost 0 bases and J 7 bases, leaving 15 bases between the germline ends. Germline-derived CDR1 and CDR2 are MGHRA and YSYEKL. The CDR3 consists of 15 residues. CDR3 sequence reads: CASSQDWAGARTQYF. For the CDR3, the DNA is TGCGCCAGCAGCCAAGATTGGGCCGGGGCGCGGACCCAGTACTTC.

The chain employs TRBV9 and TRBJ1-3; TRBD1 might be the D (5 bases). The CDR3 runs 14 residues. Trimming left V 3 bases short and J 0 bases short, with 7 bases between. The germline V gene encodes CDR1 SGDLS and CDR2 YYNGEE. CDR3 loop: CASSAQVSGNTIYF. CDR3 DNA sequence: TGTGCCAGCAGCGCACAGGTCTCTGGAAACACCATATATTTT.

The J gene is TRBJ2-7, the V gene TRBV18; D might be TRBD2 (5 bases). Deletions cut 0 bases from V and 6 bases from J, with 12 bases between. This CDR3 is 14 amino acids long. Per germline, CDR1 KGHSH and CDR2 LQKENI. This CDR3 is CASSPPSLAGEQYF. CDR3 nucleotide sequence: TGTGCCAGCTCACCACCTAGCCTAGCTGGCGAGCAGTACTTC.

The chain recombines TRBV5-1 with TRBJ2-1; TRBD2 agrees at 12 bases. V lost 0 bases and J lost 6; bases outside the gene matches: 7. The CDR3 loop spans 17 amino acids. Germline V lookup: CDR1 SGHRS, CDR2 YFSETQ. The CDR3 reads CASSLVLAGGGANEQFF. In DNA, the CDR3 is TGCGCCAGCAGCTTGGTTCTAGCGGGAGGGGGAGCCAATGAGCAGTTCTTC. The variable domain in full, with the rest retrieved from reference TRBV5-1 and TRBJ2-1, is KAGVTQTPRYLIKTRGQQVTLSCSPISGHRSVSWYQQTPGQGLQFLFEYFSETQRNKGNFPGRFSGRQFSNSRSEMNVSTLELGDSALYLCASSLVLAGGGANEQFFGPGTRLTVL.

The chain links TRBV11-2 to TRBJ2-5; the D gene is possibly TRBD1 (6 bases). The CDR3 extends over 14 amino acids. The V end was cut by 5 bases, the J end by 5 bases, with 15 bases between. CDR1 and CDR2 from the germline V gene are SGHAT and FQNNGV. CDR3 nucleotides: TGTGCCAGCAGCACCGGACAGATTCAGGAGACCCAGTACTTC. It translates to CASSTGQIQETQYF.